This T cell receptor beta chain was sequenced in a study of CD8 T cells in Susac syndrome. Control patients had untreated stable or active relapsing-remitting multiple sclerosis by revised McDonald criteria. Reverse transcription of roughly 0.5 to 1 ug RNA used random hexamers. TCRdb ran MiXCR on the immunoSEQ multiplex PCR reads and lists one entry per CDR3 protein. The repertoire holds a few hundred thousand distinct CDR3 sequences, with approximately 85% as singletons. V shed 2 bases and J shed 1 base, with 11 bases lying between them. CDR1 is SEHNR and CDR2 is FQNEAQ in the germline V gene (reference sequence). The CDR3 spans 15 residues.

The sample was CD8+ T cells from PBMCs. This TCR was recovered from a human donor with multiple sclerosis. The chain couples TRBV7-9 to TRBJ1-1; no clear D gene. CDR3 sequence (DNA): TGTGCCAGCAGCTTATCGGGGTCAGGGAACACTGAAGCTTTCTTT. It codes for CASSLSGSGNTEAFF.